This T cell receptor beta chain was captured by sequencing in a study of T-cell memory formation after mild COVID-19. Study-level background: Clusters of TCRs were largely donor specific.

Study conclusions and caveats: Contracting CD4+ clones were located mainly in CM and EM, and CD8+ clones in EMRA.

This clonotype was recorded at least ten times. Its antigen is unidentified. TCRdb ran MiXCR on the 5' RACE reads and lists one entry per CDR3 protein. The data show about 320,000 distinct CDR3 sequences, approximately 15% seen once. This TCR came from a man aged 18 to 29 who had mild COVID-19 (a few samples of this study predate the infection). Cell type and time point are not known. The material sequenced was PBMCs or a T cell subset sorted from them (not recorded which).

For the CDR3, the DNA is TGTGCCAGTACTTCGCGGGGGGCCGACACCGGGGAGCTGTTTTTT. It is translated as CASTSRGADTGELFF. The chain joins TRBV19 to TRBJ2-2, with 8 bases lining up with TRBD2. V lost 7 bases, J lost 3 bases, and 7 bases stayed unmatched. Germline V CDR1 and CDR2: LNHDA, SQIVND (reference sequence). CDR3 size: 15 residues.